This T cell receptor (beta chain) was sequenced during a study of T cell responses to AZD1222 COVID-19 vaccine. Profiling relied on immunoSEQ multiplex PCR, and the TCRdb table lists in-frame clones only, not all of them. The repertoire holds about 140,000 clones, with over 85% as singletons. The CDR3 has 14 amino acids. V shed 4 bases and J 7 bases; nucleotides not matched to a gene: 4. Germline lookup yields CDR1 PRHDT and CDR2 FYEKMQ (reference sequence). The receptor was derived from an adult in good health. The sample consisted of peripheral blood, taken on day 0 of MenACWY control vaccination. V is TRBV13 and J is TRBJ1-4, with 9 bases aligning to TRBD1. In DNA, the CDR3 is TGTGCCAGCAGCTCCGGGACAGGGTTTGAAAAACTGTTTTTT. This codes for CASSSGTGFEKLFF.